Listed here are 10 T cell receptor beta chains from one sample, sequenced in a study of vaccination and CD4 T cells after COVID-19. These receptors are not linked to any known antigen. CD4+ T cells that had been cultured provided DNA sequenced with the Oncomine TCR Beta short-read assay. One entry per CDR3 protein results from TCRdb running MiXCR on the PCR reads. The top ten clones hold 29% of a sample with around 7,800 distinct CDR3 sequences, about 30% of them seen once. Treatment here: approximately 9-day PBMC culture with coronavirus spike peptide pools or control peptides (ViraFEST assay). Harvesting of the unexposed donor's CD4+ T cells predated the COVID-19 pandemic (2011-2018). The sequenced material came from CD4+ T cells from blood, cultured in vitro. Receptor source: a human donor in good health.

The CDR3 is CSAARGQGGGYTF. The CDR3 nucleotides are TGCAGTGCGGCAAGGGGACAGGGTGGCGGCTACACCTTC. The chain couples TRBV20-1 to TRBJ1-2; the match to TRBD1 covers 9 bases. The length of the CDR3 is 13 residues. The V gene's germline CDR1 is DFQATT and CDR2 SNEGSKA (reference sequence). The junction had 10 bases not matched to a gene; V was cut back by 6 bases and J by 8 bases.

This clonotype was seen only a few times. The chain uses TRBV30 and TRBJ1-1; D call uncertain. In germline, CDR1 is GTSNPN, CDR2 SVGIG (reference sequence). The germline V and J ends were trimmed by 2 bases and 1 base, with 2 bases remaining between them. The CDR3 spans 11 residues. CDR3 region: CAWSKNTEAFF. CDR3 sequence (DNA): TGTGCCTGGAGTAAGAACACTGAAGCTTTCTTT.

The CDR3 DNA is TGTGCCTGGAGTGGAGGGATCGTAGGTCAGCCCCAGCATTTT. Amino acids: CAWSGGIVGQPQHF. This chain connects TRBV30 to TRBJ1-5; no firm D call. The CDR3 sequence is 14 residues long. CDR1 is GTSNPN and CDR2 is SVGIG in the germline V gene (reference sequence). Deletions cut 1 base from V and 6 bases from J, with 13 bases between.

This chain joins TRBV27 and TRBJ2-7, with TRBD1 matching over 7 bases. Losses at the gene ends were 6 bases for V and 5 bases for J; bases not matched to a gene: 28. The CDR3 has 20 residues. Germline V gene data show CDR1 as MNHEY and CDR2 as SMNVEV (reference sequence). DNA of the CDR3: TGTGCCAGCAGAGGAGCCCTGACAGGGCCTCATCCTCGCTGGTCGAACGAGCAGTACTTC. Its translation: CASRGALTGPHPRWSNEQYF.

The rearrangement links TRBV9 to TRBJ1-2, with 7 nucleotides matching TRBD1. Germline lookup yields CDR1 SGDLS and CDR2 YYNGEE. V shed 1 base and J 0 bases; nucleotides not matched to a gene: 15. The CDR3 totals 19 residues. CDR3 nucleotide sequence: TGTGCCAGCAGCGTATTCGACATCCCCGGGACAGCTCCTAACTATGGCTACACCTTC. Translated, it gives CASSVFDIPGTAPNYGYTF.

Concerning this clonotype itself: Mismatch with germline at one junction end may stem from a read error. J is TRBJ1-2 and V is TRBV19, with unresolved D. Germline V CDR1 and CDR2: LNHDA, SQIVND (reference sequence). The CDR3 loop spans 12 amino acids. The CDR3 nucleotides read TGTGCCAGTTTAAAGGCGGACTATGGCCACACCTTC. Amino acid sequence: CASLKADYGHTF. The full variable domain, completed using reference TRBV19 and TRBJ1-2, is DGGITQSPKYLFRKEGQNVTLSCEQNLNHDAMYWYRQDPGQGLRLIYYSQIVNDFQKGDIAEGYSVSREKKESFPLTVTSAQKNPTAFYLCASLKADYGHTFGSGTRLTVV.

This clonotype was counted between two and nine times. V and J are TRBV14 and TRBJ1-2, with a weak D call TRBD1 (5 bases). The germline V gene has CDR1 SGHDN and CDR2 FVKESK. V shed 4 bases and J shed 4 bases, with 10 bases lying between them. This CDR3 comprises 13 residues. CDR3 DNA: TGTGCCAGCAGCCGCGGACAAGGCTATGGCTACACCTTC. This translates into CASSRGQGYGYTF.

In this sample, this clonotype turned up a few times. The chain couples TRBV6-5 to TRBJ1-5; a possible D gene is TRBD1 (6 bases). Germline CDR1 MNHEY, CDR2 SVGAGI. The V and J ends lost 0 bases and 7 bases respectively, with 16 bases between them. The CDR3 totals 16 residues. The CDR3 sequence: CASSYSPRGSEQPQHF. In DNA form, the CDR3 reads TGTGCCAGCAGTTACTCGCCCAGGGGTTCCGAGCAGCCCCAGCATTTT.

This clonotype was seen only a few times. DNA of the CDR3: TGTGCCAGCAGTTTGAAAGAGACCCAGTACTTC. Amino acids: CASSLKETQYF. The gene calls are TRBV12-3 or TRBV12-4 and TRBJ2-5; D uncertain. V lost 3 bases and J 3 bases, leaving 2 bases between the germline ends. The CDR3 contains 11 residues.

The V gene is TRBV6-1, the J gene TRBJ2-3; TRBD2 aligns across 7 bases. This CDR3 comprises 17 residues. V lost 7 bases, J lost 3 bases, and 16 bases stayed unmatched. The germline V gene encodes CDR1 MNHNS and CDR2 SASEGT. The CDR3 DNA is TGTGCCAGCACTTTTTTAGCGGGTTCTTACCAGACAGATACGCAGTATTTT. Its protein is CASTFLAGSYQTDTQYF.